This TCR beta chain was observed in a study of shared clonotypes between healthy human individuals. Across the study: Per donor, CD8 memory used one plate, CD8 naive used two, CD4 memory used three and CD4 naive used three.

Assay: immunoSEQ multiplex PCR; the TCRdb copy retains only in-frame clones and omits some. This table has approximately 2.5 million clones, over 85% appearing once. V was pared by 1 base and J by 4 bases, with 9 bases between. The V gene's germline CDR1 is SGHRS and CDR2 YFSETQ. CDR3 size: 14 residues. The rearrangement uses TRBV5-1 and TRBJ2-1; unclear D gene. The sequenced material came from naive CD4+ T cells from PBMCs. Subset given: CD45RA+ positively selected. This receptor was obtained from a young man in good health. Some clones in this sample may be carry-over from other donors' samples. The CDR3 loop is CASSLTRLYNEQFF. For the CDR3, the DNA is TGCGCCAGCAGCTTGACCCGATTGTACAATGAGCAGTTCTTC.